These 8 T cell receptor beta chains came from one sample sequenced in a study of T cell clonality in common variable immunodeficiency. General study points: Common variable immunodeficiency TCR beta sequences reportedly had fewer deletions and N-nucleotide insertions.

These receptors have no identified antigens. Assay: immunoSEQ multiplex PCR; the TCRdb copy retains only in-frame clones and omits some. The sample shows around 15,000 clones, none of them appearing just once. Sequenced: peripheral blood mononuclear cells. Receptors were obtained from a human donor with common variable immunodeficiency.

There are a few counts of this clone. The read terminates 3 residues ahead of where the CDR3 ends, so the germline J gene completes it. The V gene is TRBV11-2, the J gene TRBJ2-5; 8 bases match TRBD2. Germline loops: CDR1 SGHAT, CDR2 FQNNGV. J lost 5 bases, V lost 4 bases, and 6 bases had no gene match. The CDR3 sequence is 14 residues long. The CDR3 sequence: CASSYLAGSETQYF. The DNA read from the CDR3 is TGTGCCAGCAGCTATTTAGCGGGGAGCGAGACC.

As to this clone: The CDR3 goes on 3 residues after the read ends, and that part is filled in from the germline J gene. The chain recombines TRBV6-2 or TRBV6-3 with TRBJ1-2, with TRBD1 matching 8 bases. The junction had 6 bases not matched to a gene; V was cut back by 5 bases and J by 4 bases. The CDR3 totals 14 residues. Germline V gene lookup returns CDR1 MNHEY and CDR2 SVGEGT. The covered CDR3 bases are TGTGCCAGCAGTCGGACAGGGCGAGTCTATGGC. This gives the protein CASSRTGRVYG. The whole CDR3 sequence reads CASSRTGRVYGYTF.

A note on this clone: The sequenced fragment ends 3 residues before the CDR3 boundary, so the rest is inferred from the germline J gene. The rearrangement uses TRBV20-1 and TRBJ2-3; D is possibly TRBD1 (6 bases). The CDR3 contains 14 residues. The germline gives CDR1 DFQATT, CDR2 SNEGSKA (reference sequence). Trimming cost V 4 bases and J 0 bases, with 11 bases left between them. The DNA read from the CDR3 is TGCAGTGCTACTAGGACAGAGAGCACAGATACG. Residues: CSATRTESTDT. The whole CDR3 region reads CSATRTESTDTQYF.

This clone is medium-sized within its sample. The CDR3 here is CASTGTGLTRTEAFF. The CDR3 DNA, read in part, is TGTGCCAGTACCGGGACAGGGCTCACCCGCACTGAA. V and J are TRBV28 and TRBJ1-1, with TRBD1 identical over 9 bases. Read sequence stops 3 residues before the CDR3 end, and the germline J gene provides the missing end. Germline V gene data show CDR1 as MDHEN and CDR2 as SYDVKM. The CDR3 loop spans 15 amino acids. V trimming: 9 bases; J trimming: 4 bases; junction bases outside the gene matches: 12.

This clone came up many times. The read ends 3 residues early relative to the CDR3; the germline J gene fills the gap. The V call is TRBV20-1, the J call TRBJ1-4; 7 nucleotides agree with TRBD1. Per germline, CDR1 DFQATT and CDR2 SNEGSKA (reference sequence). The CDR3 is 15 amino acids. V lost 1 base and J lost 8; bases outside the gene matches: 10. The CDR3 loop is CSARAPGQGEEKLFF. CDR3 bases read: TGCAGTGCTAGAGCCCCAGGGCAGGGGGAGGAAAAA.

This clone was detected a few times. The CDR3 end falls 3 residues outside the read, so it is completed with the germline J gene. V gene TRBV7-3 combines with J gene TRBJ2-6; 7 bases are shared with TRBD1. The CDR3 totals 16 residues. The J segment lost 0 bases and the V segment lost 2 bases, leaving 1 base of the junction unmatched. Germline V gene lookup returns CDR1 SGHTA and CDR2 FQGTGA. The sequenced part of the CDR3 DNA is TGTGCCAGCAGCTTAGGGGACAGCTCTGGGGCCAACGTC. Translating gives CASSLGDSSGANV. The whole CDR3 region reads CASSLGDSSGANVLTF.

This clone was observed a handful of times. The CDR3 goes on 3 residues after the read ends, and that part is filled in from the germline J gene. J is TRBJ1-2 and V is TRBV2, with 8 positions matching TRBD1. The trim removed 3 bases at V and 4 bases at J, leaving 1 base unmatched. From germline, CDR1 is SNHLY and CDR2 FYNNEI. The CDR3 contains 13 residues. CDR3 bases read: TGTGCCAGCAGTGAGCAGGGGGCCTATGGC. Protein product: CASSEQGAYG. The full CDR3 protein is CASSEQGAYGYTF.

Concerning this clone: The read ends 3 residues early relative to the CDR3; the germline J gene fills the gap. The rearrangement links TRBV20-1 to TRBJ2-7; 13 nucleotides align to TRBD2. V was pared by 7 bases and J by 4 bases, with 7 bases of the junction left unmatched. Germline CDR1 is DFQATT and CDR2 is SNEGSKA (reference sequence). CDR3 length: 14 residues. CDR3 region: CSGGLGLAGYEQYF. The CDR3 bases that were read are TGCAGTGGGGGATTGGGACTAGCGGGGTACGAG.